This T cell receptor beta chain is drawn from a study of B cell selection in AIRE deficiency. Study-level findings and limits: Patient Tconv cells held around a third of Treg sequences shared by healthy donors.

As regards this clone: Its antigen is not known.

CDR1 and CDR2 (germline): SGHDN, FVKESK. Trimming took 0 bases from V and 3 from J, leaving 12 bases between them. The CDR3 totals 16 residues. Regulatory T cells were sorted as CD4+CD25hiCD127low/negative. TCRdb keeps only in-frame clones here, not all; method: immunoSEQ multiplex PCR. The sample has about 21,000 clones, about 95% seen once. The sample was Tregs sorted from PBMCs. This clonotype originated in a human donor with AIRE deficiency. J is TRBJ2-1 and V is TRBV14; weak D call: TRBD2 (5 bases). CDR3 in amino acids: CASSQEASRYYNEQFF. CDR3 bases: TGTGCCAGCAGCCAAGAGGCTAGCAGATACTACAATGAGCAGTTCTTC.